This T cell receptor beta chain was recovered during a study of T cells after yellow fever vaccination. Findings and limits, study-wide: It was a small share of clonotypes that appeared in both CD4 and CD8 compartments.

UMIs and a universal primer site were added when TCR cDNA was made by 5'RACE template switching. Each CDR3 protein is one row after TCRdb ran MiXCR on the 5' RACE reads. The sample holds 99,000 or so distinct CDR3 sequences; roughly 5.8% are singletons and the top ten take about 41%. This clonotype came up many times. Antigen specificity is unknown. The CDR3 totals 13 residues. V gave up 2 bases and J gave up 7 bases; unmatched junction bases: 3. From germline, CDR1 is MDHEN and CDR2 SYDVKM. The origin of this receptor is a young man who received the YFV17D yellow fever vaccine. The sample consisted of CD8+ T cells sorted from PBMCs, taken 10 days after the yellow fever booster vaccination. The J gene is TRBJ2-7, the V gene TRBV28; 9 bases fit TRBD1. The CDR3: CASSLGTGREQYV. CDR3 sequence (DNA): TGTGCCAGCAGTTTAGGGACAGGGAGGGAGCAGTACGTC.